Here is one T cell receptor (beta chain) with its context. This specimen belongs to a study of blood T cell repertoires in COVID-19. Study at large: Sites across the United States, Italy and Spain contributed samples from acute and convalescent COVID-19. PBMCs, B-cell-depleted T cells, or T cells provided the cDNA or gDNA that made up the material.

Per the original data handling: It was from reference gene primer amplification that nucleated cell counts were estimated. Libraries were prepared by immunoSEQ multiplex PCR; TCRdb keeps only in-frame clonotypes and omits some of them. V and J calls plus clone size are reproduced from that table; the DNA served to infer D and trimming. Here the sample spans some 91,000 clones, over 65% being singletons. CDR3 length equals 14 residues. CDR1 SGHKS and CDR2 YYEKEE come from the germline V gene (reference sequence). The V end lost 0 bases, the J end lost 5 bases, and 9 bases lay between the germline ends.

The chain is built from TRBV5-5 and TRBJ1-5; TRBD1 might be the D (5 bases). Input material: peripheral blood. The sequence came from a human donor in a cohort sampled during active COVID-19. The CDR3 loop is CASSLGQSHQPQHF. The CDR3, as DNA: TGTGCCAGCAGCTTGGGACAGAGTCATCAGCCCCAGCATTTT. Supplemented by reference TRBV5-5 and TRBJ1-5, the full variable domain reads DAGVTQSPTHLIKTRGQQVTLRCSPISGHKSVSWYQQVLGQGPQFIFQYYEKEERGRGNFPDRFSARQFPNYSSELNVNALLLGDSALYLCASSLGQSHQPQHFGDGTRLSIL.